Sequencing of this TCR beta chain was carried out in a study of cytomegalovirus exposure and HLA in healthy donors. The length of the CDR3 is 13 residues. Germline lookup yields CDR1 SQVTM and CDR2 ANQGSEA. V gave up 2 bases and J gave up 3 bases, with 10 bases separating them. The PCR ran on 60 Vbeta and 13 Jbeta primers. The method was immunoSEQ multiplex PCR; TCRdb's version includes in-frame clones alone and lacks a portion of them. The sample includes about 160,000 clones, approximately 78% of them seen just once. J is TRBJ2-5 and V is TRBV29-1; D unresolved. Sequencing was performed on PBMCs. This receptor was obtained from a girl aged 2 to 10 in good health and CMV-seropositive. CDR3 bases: TGCAGCGTTGAAAAAACAGTTAAAGAGACCCAGTACTTC. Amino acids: CSVEKTVKETQYF.